These 5 T cell receptor beta chains originate from one sample sequenced in a study of cytomegalovirus exposure and HLA in healthy donors. 13 Jbeta primers and 60 Vbeta primers were used for the PCR. The table came from immunoSEQ multiplex PCR; TCRdb's copy has only in-frame clones and leaves some out. Seen here are 160,000 or so clones, around three quarters observed once, and the top ten hold 1%. The sequenced sample was PBMCs. The receptor source for this set is a woman between 40 and 50 years old in good health and CMV-seronegative.

Only a few counts were recorded for this clone. The chain links TRBV6-1 to TRBJ2-2; no reliable D call. The CDR3 spans 12 residues. The V and J ends lost 5 bases and 5 bases respectively, with 6 bases between them. Germline CDR1 and CDR2: MNHNS and SASEGT. The DNA for the CDR3 is TGTGCCAGCAGTTCCTTTACCGGGGAGCTGTTTTTT. It is translated as CASSSFTGELFF.

This clone was counted a few times. Other nucleotide sequences from this sample produce the same CDR3. The CDR3 DNA reads TGTGCCAGCAGTTTGGACAGCAGCTACGAGCAGTACTTC. This sequence encodes CASSLDSSYEQYF. This sequence joins TRBV28 and TRBJ2-7; D might be TRBD1 (6 bases). Germline V gene data show CDR1 as MDHEN and CDR2 as SYDVKM. Trimming shortened V by 3 bases and J by 3 bases, and 9 bases separated the two germline ends. The CDR3 is 13 amino acids. The full variable domain, rest sourced from reference TRBV28 and TRBJ2-7, is DVKVTQSSRYLVKRTGEKVFLECVQDMDHENMFWYRQDPGLGLRLIYFSYDVKMKEKGDIPEGYSVSREKKERFSLILESASTNQTSMYLCASSLDSSYEQYFGPGTRLTVT.

The chain uses TRBV5-1 and TRBJ2-3; 10 nucleotides agree with TRBD2. The CDR3 consists of 16 residues. J was trimmed by 0 bases and V by 2 bases; bases with no gene match: 3. Looked up from germline, CDR1 is SGHRS and CDR2 is YFSETQ. The chain's CDR3 is CASSFQLAGSTDTQYF. The CDR3, as DNA: TGCGCCAGCAGCTTCCAACTAGCGGGAAGCACAGATACGCAGTATTTT.

In this sample, this clone turned up a few times. The chain uses TRBV4-2 and TRBJ2-1; no clear D. Germline CDR1 reads LGHNA; CDR2 reads YNFKEQ. Trimming left V 0 bases short and J 2 bases short, with 11 bases between. This CDR3 comprises 16 residues. CDR3 sequence (DNA): TGTGCCAGCAGCCAAGACGCGACTGGCGCCTACAATGAGCAGTTCTTC. Encoded protein: CASSQDATGAYNEQFF.

The genes are TRBV19 and TRBJ1-5, with D unresolved. The CDR3 length is 13 residues. Germline-derived CDR1 and CDR2 are LNHDA and SQIVND (reference sequence). Trimming pared 7 bases from V and 3 bases from J, leaving 10 bases between. In DNA, the CDR3 is TGTGCCAGTACCGCGCGGTACAATCAGCCCCAGCATTTT. The encoded protein is CASTARYNQPQHF.